Following are 31 T cell receptor beta chains from one sample sequenced in a study of cytomegalovirus exposure and HLA in healthy donors. The PCR ran on 60 Vbeta and 13 Jbeta primers. Sequenced by immunoSEQ multiplex PCR; TCRdb stores in-frame clones only, minus some. This sample has 100,000 to 150,000 clones, with about 8.5% found just once. The source material was PBMCs. The source of these receptors is a man aged 35 to 55 in good health and CMV-seronegative.

The chain uses TRBV6-5 and TRBJ1-1; D uncertain. The V and J ends lost 8 bases and 5 bases respectively, with 9 bases between them. This CDR3 contains 11 residues. The germline V gene encodes CDR1 MNHEY and CDR2 SVGAGI. The CDR3 sequence: CASWAGTEAFF. The DNA of the CDR3 is TGTGCCAGCTGGGCGGGAACTGAAGCTTTCTTT.

This clone is a singleton in its sample. V and J are TRBV7-2 and TRBJ1-2, with 9 bases fitting TRBD1. Germline CDR1 SGHTA, CDR2 FQGNSA. This CDR3 has 15 residues. The V segment lost 0 bases and the J segment 4 bases; nucleotides outside the gene matches: 3. Written as DNA, the CDR3 is TGTGCCAGCAGCTTAGCTGGGACAGGGATCTATGGCTACACCTTC. Encoded protein: CASSLAGTGIYGYTF.

This clone was found a few times. V is TRBV2 and J is TRBJ2-2, with D possibly being TRBD1 (5 bases). The ends were cut back, 6 bases at V and 4 bases at J, with 9 bases in the middle. The germline gives CDR1 SNHLY, CDR2 FYNNEI. The CDR3 spans 13 residues. In DNA, the CDR3 is TGTGCCAGCAGGCTACAGGTCACCGGGGAGCTGTTTTTT. It specifies CASRLQVTGELFF.

This clone was counted between two and nine times. CDR3 bases: TGTGCCAGCAACGTTCTATCCTACAATGAGCAGTTCTTC. Translating gives CASNVLSYNEQFF. The chain links TRBV6-6 to TRBJ2-1, with D unclear. The CDR3 covers 13 residues. V lost 7 bases and J lost 1, with 8 bases in between. In germline, CDR1 is MNHNY, CDR2 SVGAGI (reference sequence).

In this sample, this clone turned up a few times. V is TRBV30 and J is TRBJ1-5; the D gene is possibly TRBD1 (5 bases). The CDR3 length is 14 residues. Germline CDR1 GTSNPN, CDR2 SVGIG (reference sequence). The V end was cut by 2 bases, the J end by 5 bases, with 13 bases between. The CDR3 DNA is TGTGCCTGGAGTCAGGGCGGAAGCCATCAGCCCCAGCATTTT. Its translation: CAWSQGGSHQPQHF.

The V call is TRBV13, the J call TRBJ2-2, with 8 bases lining up with TRBD1. V lost 6 bases to trimming and J lost 1 base; unmatched junction nucleotides: 4. The CDR3 extends over 15 amino acids. Germline V gene lookup returns CDR1 PRHDT and CDR2 FYEKMQ (reference sequence). The CDR3 nucleotides read TGTGCCAGCAGTCGACAGGGGCGGAACACCGGGGAGCTGTTTTTT. It codes for CASSRQGRNTGELFF.

In its sample, this clone was seen a few times. The gene calls are TRBV27 and TRBJ1-1, with a tentative D call TRBD1 (5 bases). CDR1 MNHEY and CDR2 SMNVEV come from the germline V gene (reference sequence). Between the trimmed V and J ends, which lost 1 base and 8 bases, there was a span of 8 bases. CDR3 length: 12 residues. DNA for the CDR3: TGTGCCAGCAGTTTATTGGGGGGGGAAGCTTTCTTT. Protein product: CASSLLGGEAFF.

This clone was found a few times. V gene TRBV6-6 combines with J gene TRBJ1-2, with 11 bases lining up with TRBD1. Trimming took 7 bases from V and 6 from J; bases not matched to a gene: 7. The CDR3 consists of 14 residues. The V gene's germline CDR1 is MNHNY and CDR2 SVGAGI (reference sequence). The CDR3 here is CASTGGQGDDGYTF. The DNA of the CDR3 is TGTGCCAGCACCGGGGGACAGGGGGATGATGGCTACACCTTC.

This clone was seen a handful of times. V and J are TRBV15 and TRBJ1-5; D is undetermined. Germline CDR1 is LNHNV and CDR2 is YYDKDF (reference sequence). V lost 0 bases, J lost 7 bases, and 10 bases lay in between. This CDR3 is built from 14 residues. The CDR3 bases are TGTGCCACCAGCAGAGATAGGAGCGTGCAGCCCCAGCATTTT. It is translated as CATSRDRSVQPQHF.

This clone was observed a few times. V and J are TRBV10-3 and TRBJ2-5, with 8 bases fitting TRBD2. The CDR3 is 14 residues long. V gave up 3 bases and J gave up 2 bases; unmatched junction bases: 2. Per the germline V gene, CDR1 is ENHRY and CDR2 is SYGVKD. This CDR3 reads CAISDSGAQETQYF. The CDR3 region has the DNA TGTGCCATCAGTGATAGCGGGGCTCAAGAGACCCAGTACTTC.

The sample holds a few counts of this clone. This chain connects TRBV6-5 to TRBJ1-1; the D gene is possibly TRBD1 (5 bases). V was cut by 2 bases and J by 11 bases, with 12 bases left in between. Germline values: CDR1 MNHEY, CDR2 SVGAGI. The CDR3 has 12 amino acids. CDR3 region: CASSYGGEKAFF. CDR3 DNA: TGTGCCAGCAGTTACGGGGGGGAAAAGGCTTTCTTT.

This clone has more than one count but fewer than ten. The chain combines TRBV2 with TRBJ1-4; the match to TRBD1 covers 7 bases. After removal of 8 bases from V and 6 bases from J, the junction contained 12 bases not matched to a gene. Germline-derived CDR1 and CDR2 are SNHLY and FYNNEI. The CDR3 is 15 amino acids. The CDR3 loop reads CASPPRSRGYEKLFF. CDR3 DNA sequence: TGTGCCAGCCCCCCAAGGTCCAGGGGGTATGAAAAACTGTTTTTT.

The chain employs TRBV5-4 and TRBJ1-4; D possibly corresponds to TRBD1 (5 bases). Germline V gives CDR1 SGHNT, CDR2 YYREEE (reference sequence). The V end lost 4 bases, the J end lost 7 bases, and 17 bases lay between the germline ends. The CDR3 covers 15 residues. The CDR3 DNA follows: TGTGCCAGCAGCATCATCCCAGGGCCAGGTGAAAAACTGTTTTTT. It encodes CASSIIPGPGEKLFF.

This chain connects TRBV4-3 to TRBJ1-2; the match to TRBD1 covers 10 bases. Germline V gene data show CDR1 as LGHNA and CDR2 as YSLEER. With V trimmed by 5 bases and J by 0 bases, 6 bases remained unmatched. This CDR3 spans 16 amino acids. Here the CDR3 reads CASSFRQGATNYGYTF. The CDR3 nucleotides are TGCGCCAGCAGCTTTCGACAGGGGGCTACTAACTATGGCTACACCTTC.

This clone turned up a few times. The genes are TRBV6-1 and TRBJ1-2, with 9 bases lining up with TRBD1. Trimming cost V 6 bases and J 5 bases; bases outside gene matches: 4. The CDR3 totals 13 residues. Germline CDR1 MNHNS, CDR2 SASEGT. The DNA for the CDR3 is TGTGCCAGCAGGGACAGGGGTGGATATGGCTACACCTTC. As protein: CASRDRGGYGYTF.

This clone was detected only a few times. This sequence joins TRBV4-2 and TRBJ2-3; 8 positions agree with TRBD2. Germline V lookup: CDR1 LGHNA, CDR2 YNFKEQ. CDR3 length: 17 amino acids. With V trimmed by 0 bases and J by 3 bases, 8 bases remained unmatched. CDR3 nucleotide sequence: TGTGCCAGCAGCCAAGAAATCCCAGGCGGGGGGACAGATACGCAGTATTTT. Amino acids: CASSQEIPGGGTDTQYF.

This clone was counted between two and nine times. J is TRBJ1-2 and V is TRBV5-4; D is unclear. The CDR3 has 14 amino acids. Germline CDR1 and CDR2: SGHNT and YYREEE (reference sequence). The V gene lost 0 bases and the J gene lost 8 bases, with 14 bases spanning the gap. The CDR3 spells CASSLDGQYVGYTF. The DNA of the CDR3 is TGTGCCAGCAGCTTGGATGGCCAGTATGTGGGCTACACCTTC.

The chain uses TRBV5-5 and TRBJ2-5; 14 nucleotides match TRBD2. This CDR3 is 18 amino acids long. J was trimmed by 0 bases and V by 4 bases; bases with no gene match: 8. Looked up from germline, CDR1 is SGHKS and CDR2 is YYEKEE (reference sequence). This chain's CDR3 is CASSPGTSGGSYQETQYF. The CDR3 DNA sequence: TGTGCCAGCAGCCCGGGGACTAGCGGGGGCTCGTACCAAGAGACCCAGTACTTC. Looking up the rest from reference TRBV5-5 and TRBJ2-5 gives the full variable domain: DAGVTQSPTHLIKTRGQQVTLRCSPISGHKSVSWYQQVLGQGPQFIFQYYEKEERGRGNFPDRFSARQFPNYSSELNVNALLLGDSALYLCASSPGTSGGSYQETQYFGPGTRLLVL.

CDR3 loop: CASRGAGRMNTEAFF. The CDR3 DNA follows: TGTGCCAGCAGGGGGGCAGGGCGAATGAACACTGAAGCTTTCTTT. V and J are TRBV25-1 and TRBJ1-1, with D tentatively TRBD1 (6 bases). With 6 bases removed from V and 0 bases from J, the gap between germline ends came to 14 bases. The CDR3 contains 15 residues. From germline, CDR1 is MGHDK and CDR2 SYGVNS. Full variable domain (missing parts from reference TRBV25-1 and TRBJ1-1): EADIYQTPRYLVIGTGKKITLECSQTMGHDKMYWYQQDPGMELHLIHYSYGVNSTEKGDLSSESTVSRIRTEHFPLTLESARPSHTSQYLCASRGAGRMNTEAFFGQGTRLTVV.

The chain recombines TRBV30 with TRBJ1-2, with 7 bases aligning to TRBD1. J lost 8 bases, V lost 4 bases, and 13 bases had no gene match. This CDR3 has 14 residues. CDR1 and CDR2 (germline): GTSNPN, SVGIG (reference sequence). CDR3 region: CAWTGGPLGRGYTF. CDR3 nucleotides: TGTGCCTGGACAGGGGGGCCCCTTGGTAGGGGCTACACCTTC.

Only a few counts were recorded for this clone. This specimen includes other DNA sequences encoding the same CDR3. This rearrangement joins TRBV6-5 to TRBJ1-5, with D perhaps TRBD1 (6 bases). Germline values: CDR1 MNHEY, CDR2 SVGAGI. V lost 4 bases and J lost 3, with 10 bases in between. The CDR3 consists of 14 residues. CDR3 nucleotides: TGTGCCAGCAGTTCCGGACAGCACAATCAGCCCCAGCATTTT. It yields the protein CASSSGQHNQPQHF.

This chain connects TRBV9 to TRBJ1-2; 11 positions match TRBD1. Unmatched junction bases numbered 5, after V lost 7 bases and J lost 6 bases. This CDR3 contains 13 residues. CDR1 SGDLS and CDR2 YYNGEE come from the germline V gene. DNA for the CDR3: TGTGCCAGCGGTGGGGGACAGGGGGATGGCTACACCTTC. This sequence encodes CASGGGQGDGYTF.

The chain has TRBV2 and TRBJ2-4; 8 positions match TRBD1. CDR3 length: 13 amino acids. In germline, CDR1 is SNHLY, CDR2 FYNNEI. J gave up 9 bases and V 8 bases, and 9 bases lay outside the gene matches. CDR3 in amino acids: CASLRGQGGIQYF. The CDR3 nucleotides are TGTGCCAGCCTTCGAGGACAGGGAGGCATTCAGTACTTC. Looking up the rest from reference TRBV2 and TRBJ2-4 gives the full variable domain: EPEVTQTPSHQVTQMGQEVILRCVPISNHLYFYWYRQILGQKVEFLVSFYNNEISEKSEIFDDQFSVERPDGSNFTLKIRSTKLEDSAMYFCASLRGQGGIQYFGAGTRLSVL.

The chain joins TRBV10-1 to TRBJ2-7; 8 nucleotides line up with TRBD1. V dropped 8 bases and J dropped 2; count of bases not matched to a gene: 8. The CDR3 covers 14 residues. Germline V lookup: CDR1 WNHNN, CDR2 SYGVQD (reference sequence). The chain's CDR3 is CASARDRGPYEQYF. CDR3 coding DNA: TGCGCCAGCGCCCGTGACAGGGGACCCTACGAGCAGTACTTC.

V and J are TRBV2 and TRBJ1-1; D is uncertain. The CDR3 is 14 amino acids. V lost 6 bases and J lost 6, with 17 bases in between. CDR1 is SNHLY and CDR2 is FYNNEI in the germline V gene. CDR3 loop: CASRREGLSAEAFF. The CDR3 DNA follows: TGTGCCAGCAGAAGAGAGGGTCTCAGTGCTGAAGCTTTCTTT.

This chain joins TRBV9 and TRBJ2-3, with D perhaps matching TRBD2 (5 bases). CDR1 and CDR2 (germline): SGDLS, YYNGEE. Trimming took 4 bases from V and 7 from J, leaving 7 bases between them. The CDR3 extends over 11 amino acids. CDR3 amino acids: CASSSGNTQYF. In nucleotides, the CDR3 is TGTGCCAGCAGCTCGGGGAATACGCAGTATTTT.

This clone was counted a few times. The CDR3 region is CASSLQGAHEQYF. In nucleotides, the CDR3 is TGTGCCAGCAGCTTACAAGGGGCACACGAGCAGTACTTC. The V call is TRBV7-7, the J call TRBJ2-7; D is perhaps TRBD1 (5 bases). The CDR3 covers 13 residues. Germline V lookup: CDR1 SSHAT, CDR2 FNYEAQ (reference sequence). Trimming removed 2 bases from V and 5 bases from J, with 10 bases in between. Supplemented by reference TRBV7-7 and TRBJ2-7, the full variable domain reads GAGVSQSPRYKVTKRGQDVTLRCDPISSHATLYWYQQALGQGPEFLTYFNYEAQPDKSGLPSDRFSAERPEGSISTLTIQRTEQRDSAMYRCASSLQGAHEQYFGPGTRLTVT.

This clone appeared a few times. The chain employs TRBV9 and TRBJ2-5; D may be TRBD1 (5 bases). With 1 base removed from V and 5 bases from J, the gap between germline ends came to 18 bases. The CDR3 has 16 amino acids. CDR1 SGDLS and CDR2 YYNGEE come from the germline V gene. The CDR3 DNA sequence: TGTGCCAGCAGCGTAACATTGGGGCAACCGTCGGAGACCCAGTACTTC. It translates to CASSVTLGQPSETQYF.

This clone came up a few times. V usage is TRBV4-2 and J usage is TRBJ2-5, with a tentative D call TRBD2 (6 bases). Trimming shortened V by 2 bases and J by 3 bases, and 13 bases separated the two germline ends. Per the germline V gene, CDR1 is LGHNA and CDR2 is YNFKEQ. The length of the CDR3 is 15 residues. The CDR3 sequence is CASSQRGGAEETQYF. In DNA, the CDR3 is TGTGCCAGCAGCCAACGGGGCGGGGCAGAAGAGACCCAGTACTTC.

This clone turned up a few times. The J gene is TRBJ2-5, the V gene TRBV5-4; 8 nucleotides line up with TRBD2. After removal of 1 base from V and 1 base from J, the junction contained 3 bases not matched to a gene. CDR1 and CDR2 (germline): SGHNT, YYREEE (reference sequence). The CDR3 runs to 15 residues. In DNA, the CDR3 is TGTGCCAGCAGCTTGTCTGCGGGGGGCCAAGAGACCCAGTACTTC. Its translation is CASSLSAGGQETQYF. Using reference TRBV5-4 and TRBJ2-5 for the parts outside the CDR3, the full variable domain is ETGVTQSPTHLIKTRGQQVTLRCSSQSGHNTVSWYQQALGQGPQFIFQYYREEENGRGNFPPRFSGLQFPNYSSELNVNALELDDSALYLCASSLSAGGQETQYFGPGTRLLVL.

This clone turned up a few times. The chain is built from TRBV30 and TRBJ1-3; 11 bases map to TRBD1. The V gene end was trimmed by 8 bases and the J gene end by 0 bases; junction bases not matched to a gene: 6. The CDR3 consists of 15 residues. CDR1 and CDR2 (germline): GTSNPN, SVGIG (reference sequence). The CDR3 is CAGGQGASSGNTIYF. CDR3 DNA: TGTGCCGGAGGACAGGGGGCTAGCTCTGGAAACACCATATATTTT.